The subject of this entry is one TCR beta chain. Its matching antigen is unknown. Time point noted: week 11, during vaccination. Vaccine doses each comprised 300 ug of mutant IDH1 20-mer peptide, with topical imiquimod. The germline V gene has CDR1 SGDLS and CDR2 YYNGEE. CDR3 length equals 14 residues. V was clipped by 0 bases and J by 7 bases, with 11 bases between them. Clones were sequenced by immunoSEQ multiplex PCR, and TCRdb holds only the in-frame ones, with some missing. The table includes some 60,000 clones, about 84% detected once. The record originates from a study of a mutant IDH1 vaccine in newly diagnosed glioma. Looking at the study overall: Patients had received radiotherapy, temozolomide, or both previously, most receiving both.

Findings and caveats of the study: Among top peripheral T cell clonotypes, changes seemed unrelated to pseudoprogression.

Sample: PBMCs, taken from a glioma patient whose treatment included an IDH1 peptide vaccine. The receptor comes from a man aged 25-40 years with glioma. V is TRBV9 and J is TRBJ1-3, with a weak D call TRBD1 (5 bases). The CDR3 DNA sequence: TGTGCCAGCAGCGTAGATCAGGGACGGAACACCATATATTTT. This encodes CASSVDQGRNTIYF.